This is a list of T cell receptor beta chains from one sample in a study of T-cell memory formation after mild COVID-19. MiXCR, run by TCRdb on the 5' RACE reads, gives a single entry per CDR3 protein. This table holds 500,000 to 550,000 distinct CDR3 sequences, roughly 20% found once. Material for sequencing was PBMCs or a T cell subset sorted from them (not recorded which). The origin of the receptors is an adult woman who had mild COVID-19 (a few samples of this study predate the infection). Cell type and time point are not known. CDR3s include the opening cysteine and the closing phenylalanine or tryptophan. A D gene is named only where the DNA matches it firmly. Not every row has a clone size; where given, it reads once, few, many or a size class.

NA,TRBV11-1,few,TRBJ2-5,TGTGCCAGCAGCTTAGCGGTTCGACAGGAGGAGACCCAGTACTTC,CASSLAVRQEETQYF
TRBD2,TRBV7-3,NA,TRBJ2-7,TGTGCCAGCAGCTTTGACGGGGGGACTCACTCGTCCGAGCAGTACTTC,CASSFDGGTHSSEQYF
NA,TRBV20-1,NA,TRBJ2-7,TGCAGTGTCTCTAGCTACGAGCAGTACTTC,CSVSSYEQYF
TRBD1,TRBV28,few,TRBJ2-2,TGTGCCAGCAAGGACAGGAGACTCACCGGGGAGCCTTTTTTT,CASKDRRLTGEPFF
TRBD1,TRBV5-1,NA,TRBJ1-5,TGCGCCAGCAGCCGATTTGGACAGGGGCAGGGGGCCCAGCATTTT,CASSRFGQGQGAQHF
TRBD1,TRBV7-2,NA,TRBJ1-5,TGTGCCAGCAGACCCGGGACAGGGAAACAGCCCCAGCATTTT,CASRPGTGKQPQHF
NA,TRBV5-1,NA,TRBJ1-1,TGCGCCAGCAGCTTGAACGGGGGATCGATGAACACTGAAGCTTTCTTT,CASSLNGGSMNTEAFF
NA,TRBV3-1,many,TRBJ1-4,TGTGCCAGCAGCCAGGCATTTAATGAAAAACTGTTTTTT,CASSQAFNEKLFF
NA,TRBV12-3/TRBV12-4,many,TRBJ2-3,TGTGCCAGCAGTCCCACCCCGAGCGGATGGTATTTT,CASSPTPSGWYF
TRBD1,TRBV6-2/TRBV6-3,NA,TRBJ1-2,TGTGCCAGCAGTGGACCGGGACAGGGTTCCTATGGCTACACCTTC,CASSGPGQGSYGYTF
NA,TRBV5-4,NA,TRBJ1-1,TGTGCCAGCAGCTTGGAGGCAGGGATCACTGAAGCTTTCTTT,CASSLEAGITEAFF
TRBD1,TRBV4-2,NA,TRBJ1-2,TGTGCCAGCAGCCAAGCGGCCCGACAGGGGGCGAGGCATGGCTACACCTTC,CASSQAARQGARHGYTF
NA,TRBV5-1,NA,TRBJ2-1,TGCGCCAGCAGCTCCACCCGTACGACGAGCTCCTACAATGAGCAGTTCTTC,CASSSTRTTSSYNEQFF
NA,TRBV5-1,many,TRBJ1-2,TGCGCCAGCAGCTTATCTCCGGTGGTAGGTGGCTACACCTTC,CASSLSPVVGGYTF
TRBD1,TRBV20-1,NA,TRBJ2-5,TGCAGTGCTATAAGAGGGGGCTCAGAGACCCAGTACTTC,CSAIRGGSETQYF
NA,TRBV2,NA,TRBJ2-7,TGTGCCAGCAGGACCCCCTCCCTCATCTACGAGCAGTACTTC,CASRTPSLIYEQYF
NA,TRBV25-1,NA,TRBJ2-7,TGTGCCAGCAGTTACCCAGGGCTGTCCTACGAGCAGTACTTC,CASSYPGLSYEQYF
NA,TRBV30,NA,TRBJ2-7,TGTGCCTGGAGGGCTGACAGTCCCTACGAGCAGTACTTC,CAWRADSPYEQYF
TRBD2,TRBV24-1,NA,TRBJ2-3,TGTGCCACCAGTGATTTGCGGCGGGGGGTTACAGATACGCAGTATTTT,CATSDLRRGVTDTQYF
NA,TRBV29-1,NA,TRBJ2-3,TGCAGCGTGCGGGCCGGGGGCGCAGATACGCAGTATTTT,CSVRAGGADTQYF
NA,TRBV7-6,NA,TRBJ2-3,TGTGCCAGCAGCTTGGTAGGAGTCACAGATACGCAGTATTTT,CASSLVGVTDTQYF
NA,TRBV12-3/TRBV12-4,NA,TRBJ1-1,TGTGCCAGCAGTTCCCCACGGATGAACACTGAAGCTTTCTTT,CASSSPRMNTEAFF
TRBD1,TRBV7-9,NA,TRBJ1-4,TGTGCCAGCAGCTTTTTGGACAGGGGGCAAAAACTGTTTTTT,CASSFLDRGQKLFF
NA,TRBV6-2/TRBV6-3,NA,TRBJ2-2,TGTGCCAGGGACCGCTATCCGGACACCGGGGAGCTGTTTTTT,CARDRYPDTGELFF
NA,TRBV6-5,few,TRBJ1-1,TGTGCCAGCAGTTCCTTCGGGAGTACTGAAGCTTTCTTT,CASSSFGSTEAFF
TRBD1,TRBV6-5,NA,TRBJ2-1,TGTGCCAGCAGACCCCAAGGGGGCTATGAGCAGTTCTTC,CASRPQGGYEQFF
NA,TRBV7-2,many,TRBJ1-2,TGTGCCAGCAGCTTATTGGAAGGTGTCTATGGCTACACCTTC,CASSLLEGVYGYTF
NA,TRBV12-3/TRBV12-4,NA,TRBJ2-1,TGTGCCAGCAATTGGACGCTAGAGGTCCACAATGAGCAGTTCTTC,CASNWTLEVHNEQFF
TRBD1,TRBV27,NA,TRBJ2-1,TGTGCCAGCACTTCGCTTGGACAGGGAAACAATGAGCAGTTCTTC,CASTSLGQGNNEQFF
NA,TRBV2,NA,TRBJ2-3,TGTGCCAGCAGTGAATTCAGCGGGCGGTATACAGATACGCAGTATTTT,CASSEFSGRYTDTQYF
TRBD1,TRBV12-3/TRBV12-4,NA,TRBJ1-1,TGTGCCAGCAGTTTACCCTGGAGGGGGCTTGAAGCTTTCTTT,CASSLPWRGLEAFF
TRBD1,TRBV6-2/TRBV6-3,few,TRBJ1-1,TGTGCCAGCAGTTACCCTGACAGGGGTGCGGACACTGAAGCTTTCTTT,CASSYPDRGADTEAFF
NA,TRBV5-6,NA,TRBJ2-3,TGTGCCAGCAGCTACCCGTCCCGGGCCACAGATACGCAGTATTTT,CASSYPSRATDTQYF
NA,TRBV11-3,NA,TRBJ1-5,TGTGCCAGCAGCAGAGGTCCCGATCAGCCCCAGCATTTT,CASSRGPDQPQHF
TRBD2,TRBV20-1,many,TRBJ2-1,TGCAGTGCCCCCCGGACTAGCGGTCCCAATGAGCAGTTCTTC,CSAPRTSGPNEQFF
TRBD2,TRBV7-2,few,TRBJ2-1,TGTGCCAGCAGTTCTCCCTCTCTGGCGGGAGGACGCTTCACTCGATCCTACAATGAGCAGTTCTTC,CASSSPSLAGGRFTRSYNEQFF
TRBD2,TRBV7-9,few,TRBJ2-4,TGTGCCAGCAGCCCCCCCCCCGGACTAGCGGGAGGTATAGCCAAAAACATTCAGTACTTC,CASSPPPGLAGGIAKNIQYF
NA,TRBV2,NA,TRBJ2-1,TGTGCCAGCAGTGAAGCATCCGGATTTGTGCGAGGCAGGAATGAGCAGTTCTTC,CASSEASGFVRGRNEQFF
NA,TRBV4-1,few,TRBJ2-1,TGCGCCAGCAGCCAAGTCCCGGGGGCCGATGAGCAGTTCTTC,CASSQVPGADEQFF
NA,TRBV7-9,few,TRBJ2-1,TGTGCCAGCAGCTGGTCCGGGAACAATGAGCAGTTCTTC,CASSWSGNNEQFF
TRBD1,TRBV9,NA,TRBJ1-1,TGTGCCAGCACCGGGGACAGGGACTCCCTCGGTGAAACTGAAGCTTTCTTT,CASTGDRDSLGETEAFF
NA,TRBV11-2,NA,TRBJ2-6,TGTGCCAGCAGCTTACCAGACTCTGGGGCCAACGTCCTGACTTTC,CASSLPDSGANVLTF
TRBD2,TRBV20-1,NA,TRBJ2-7,TGCAGTGCTAGCTCTAGCGGGAGGGCAAGGGTCTCCTACGAGCAGTACTTC,CSASSSGRARVSYEQYF
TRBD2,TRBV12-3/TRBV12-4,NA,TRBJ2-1,TGTGCCAGCAGTCCCAGGGGACTAGCGCCTTACAATGAGCAGTTCTTC,CASSPRGLAPYNEQFF
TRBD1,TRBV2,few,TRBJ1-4,TGTGCCAGCAGCGCCGGACAGGGGGCCCTTTCTAATGAAAAACTGTTTTTT,CASSAGQGALSNEKLFF
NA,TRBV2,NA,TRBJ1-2,TGTGCCAGCAGTTTGGACACCAATGGCTACACCTTC,CASSLDTNGYTF
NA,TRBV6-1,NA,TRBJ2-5,TGTGCCAGCGAAAAACTTTTCCAAGAGACCCAGTACTTC,CASEKLFQETQYF
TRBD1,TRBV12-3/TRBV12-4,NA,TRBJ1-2,TGTGCCAGCAGTTTACAGGGACAGGGGACTAACTATGGCTACACCTTC,CASSLQGQGTNYGYTF
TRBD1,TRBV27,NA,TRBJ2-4,TGTGCCAGCACCCGGACAGGGATGGACATTCAGTACTTC,CASTRTGMDIQYF
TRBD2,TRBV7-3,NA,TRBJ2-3,TGTGCCAGCAGCCCCTTACCGGGACTAGCGGGGGGGCCAACAGATACGCAGTATTTT,CASSPLPGLAGGPTDTQYF
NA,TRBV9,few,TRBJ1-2,TGTGCCAGCAGCTCGGAGGGGGGCTATGGCTACACCTTC,CASSSEGGYGYTF
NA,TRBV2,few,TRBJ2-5,TGTGCCAGCAGTCAAATAGGGGGAGAGACCCAGTACTTC,CASSQIGGETQYF
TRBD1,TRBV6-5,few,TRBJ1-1,TGTGCCAGCCGGGACAGGGGGCTGTCTGAAGCTTTCTTT,CASRDRGLSEAFF
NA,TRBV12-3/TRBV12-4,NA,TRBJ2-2,TGTGCCAGCAGTAAAGACAGTTACGGGCCGAACACCGGGGAGCTGTTTTTT,CASSKDSYGPNTGELFF
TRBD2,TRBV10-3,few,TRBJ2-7,TGTGCCATCAGTGCAGCGGCGGGAGGCTCAGGGCAGTACTTC,CAISAAAGGSGQYF
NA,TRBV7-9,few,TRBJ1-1,TGTGCCTCCCTGTCGGGGGGCACTGAAGCTTTCTTT,CASLSGGTEAFF
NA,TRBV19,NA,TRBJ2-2,TGTGCCAGTAGTATCGTGGACCTTGGACCCGGGGAGCTGTTTTTT,CASSIVDLGPGELFF
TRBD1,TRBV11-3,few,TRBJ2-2,TGTGCCACCAAAGACAGGGAAAACACCGGGGAGCTGTTTTTT,CATKDRENTGELFF
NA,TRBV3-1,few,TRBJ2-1,TGTGCCAGCAGCCAAGGCCACACTAGCTCCGGCGAGCAGTTCTTC,CASSQGHTSSGEQFF